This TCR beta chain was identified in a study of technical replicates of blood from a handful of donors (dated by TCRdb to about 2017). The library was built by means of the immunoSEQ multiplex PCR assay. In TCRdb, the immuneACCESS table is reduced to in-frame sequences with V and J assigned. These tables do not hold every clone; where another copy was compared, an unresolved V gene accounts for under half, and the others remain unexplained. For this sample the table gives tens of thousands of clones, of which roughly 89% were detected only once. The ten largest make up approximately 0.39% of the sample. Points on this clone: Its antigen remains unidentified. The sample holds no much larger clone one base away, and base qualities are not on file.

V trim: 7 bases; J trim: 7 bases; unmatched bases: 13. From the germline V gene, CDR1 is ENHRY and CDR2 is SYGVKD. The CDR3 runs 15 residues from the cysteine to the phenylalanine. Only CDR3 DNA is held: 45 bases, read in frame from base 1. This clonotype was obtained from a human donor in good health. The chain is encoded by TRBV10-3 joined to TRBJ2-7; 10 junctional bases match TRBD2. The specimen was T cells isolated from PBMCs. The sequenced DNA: TGTGCCATCAAGGGACTCCAGCGGGAGGGGTGGGAGCAGTACTTC. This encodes CAIKGLQREGWEQYF.